This T cell receptor beta chain was sequenced in a study of T cells after posttransplantation cyclophosphamide listed by TCRdb under 2016. In terms of the full investigation: T cell repertoire reconstitution was tracked by TRB sequencing after myeloablative bone marrow transplantation in which posttransplantation cyclophosphamide was used as GVHD prophylaxis. Antigen receptor sequencing was done on samples from roughly 38 PTCy-treated patients and from approximately 17 related bone marrow donors of those patients. Public TRB sequences were compared against a database of over 3,000 sequences linked to responses to pathogens, tumor antigens, self-antigens and alloantigens. TRA and TRB clonality were tightly correlated in ten or so samples, so subsequent TCR analyses focused on TRB only. Blood from all 30 or so PTCy patients with 1-year posttransplant specimens was subjected to TRB sequencing. In 3 patients, TRB sequencing was also performed on up to roughly 3 more blood samples taken 2 to 5.2 years after transplant, and in several patients, pretransplant blood was also TRB-sequenced.

From V the trimming removes 2 bases and from J it removes 5 bases, while the gene matches leave 6 bases of the junction unaccounted for. Reading from cysteine to phenylalanine, the CDR3 counts 16 amino acids. Solely the CDR3 DNA is kept, with 48 bases framed from the first base. From a lookup of the germline V gene, CDR1 and CDR2 are MNHNS and SASEGT. This clone was counted at least ten times. Its antigen is unknown. Per-nucleotide qualities are absent, and no much larger clonotype sits a single base away. TRB sequencing used genomic DNA with the immunoSEQ assay at survey resolution or the hsTCRB kit. In the original analysis: The immunoSEQ software was used for initial read processing, and the LymphoSeq R package was used for repertoire analyses. For each TRB dataset, clonality was calculated as 1 minus normalized Shannon entropy, and the Gini coefficient was computed as well. Phenotypes of unsorted samples were inferred by mapping TRB sequences from sorted subsets of the recipient or donor onto unsorted samples of the same recipient. Drawn from immuneACCESS, this table holds only the in-frame rearrangements with V and J called that TCRdb kept. Clones are partly lost; checked studies trace under half to an unresolved V gene and leave the rest unexplained. The V and J calls and clone size come from that table; D and trimming were worked out from the DNA. The table gives approximately 12,000 clones for this sample, with none occurring only once. Approximately 24% of the sample comes from the top ten.

The paper as a whole reports these results and caveats: The TRB repertoires of T cells infiltrating skin or the GI tract showed only limited overlap with the TRB repertoires found in blood. Donor-recipient similarity was low at 1-2 months but increased during the first year, and donor CD8+ memory clones often dominated later blood repertoires. Across the approximately 48 patients, TRB clonality was highly associated with recipient CMV seropositivity and CMV reactivation, and diversity with PTCy was similar to that in the CNI/methotrexate controls.

Interpreted using the paper, the treatment or condition label stands for: high-dose cyclophosphamide on days +3 and +4 as single-agent GVHD prophylaxis. Busulfan and fludarabine conditioning, a related or unrelated marrow graft, and cyclophosphamide on days +3 and +4 were given to PTCy patients. The PTCy-treated patients were enrolled in a prospective multi-institutional clinical trial. Peripheral blood and bone marrow mononuclear cells were isolated by Ficoll-Hypaque density centrifugation and were cryopreserved. The sample consisted of PBMCs, taken after allogeneic stem cell transplant with posttransplant cyclophosphamide. This chain is built from TRBV6-1 and TRBJ2-2, and TRBD2 matches 9 of the central bases. The sequence derives from a female patient in her thirties or forties who received an allogeneic stem cell transplant from a related donor, was CMV-positive, and had acute GVHD only. Some T cells may originate with the graft donor following a transplant. The CDR3 in this case is CASSEIGTSPTGELFF. Here is the DNA: TGTGCCAGCAGTGAAATCGGGACTAGCCCAACCGGGGAGCTGTTTTTT.